What follows are 20 T cell receptor beta chains derived from one specimen sequenced in a study of cytomegalovirus exposure and HLA in healthy donors. TCRdb's copy holds only in-frame clones and misses some; the assay was immunoSEQ multiplex PCR. The sample lists tens of thousands of clones; 90% to 95% were seen once. Sequencing used PBMCs. Receptors originate from a man between 18 and 29 years old in good health and CMV-seropositive.

This chain uses TRBV30 with TRBJ2-5, with TRBD2 identical over 9 bases. CDR3 length equals 14 residues. Losses at the gene ends were 4 bases for V and 5 bases for J; bases not matched to a gene: 8. From germline, CDR1 is GTSNPN and CDR2 SVGIG (reference sequence). The CDR3 nucleotides are TGTGCCTGGAACGGAGGGACTAGCAGGGAGACCCAGTACTTC. Translated, it gives CAWNGGTSRETQYF.

J is TRBJ2-7 and V is TRBV7-2; unclear D gene. Deletions cut 3 bases from V and 2 bases from J, with 5 bases between. The CDR3 is 12 residues long. Germline lookup yields CDR1 SGHTA and CDR2 FQGNSA. CDR3 region: CASSFPPYEQYF. The CDR3 DNA is TGTGCCAGCAGCTTCCCTCCCTACGAGCAGTACTTC.

This clone was found once. The V and J genes are TRBV19 and TRBJ1-4, with D uncertain. The CDR3 is 16 residues long. CDR1 is LNHDA, CDR2 SQIVND, per germline (reference sequence). V gave up 5 bases and J gave up 5 bases, with 18 bases separating them. The CDR3 reads CASSPTSWEVNEKLFF. The CDR3 DNA reads TGTGCCAGTAGTCCTACTTCGTGGGAGGTGAATGAAAAACTGTTTTTT.

A single count supports this clone. The rearrangement joins TRBV2 to TRBJ2-7, with 7 bases that match TRBD1. The CDR3 runs to 14 residues. V was clipped by 6 bases and J by 2 bases; unmatched bases: 7. Germline lookup yields CDR1 SNHLY and CDR2 FYNNEI. The CDR3 DNA reads TGTGCCAGCAGCGGTCCGACAGGGACCTACGAGCAGTACTTC. This translates into CASSGPTGTYEQYF.

This chain links TRBV29-1 with TRBJ2-1, with TRBD2 matching 10 bases. The germline V gene has CDR1 SQVTM and CDR2 ANQGSEA. The CDR3 runs to 18 residues. Germline trimming cut 4 bases from V and 9 bases from J; bases unmatched to any gene: 21. Here the CDR3 reads CSVVGVLSGRASPSEQFF. The CDR3 region has the DNA TGCAGCGTTGTAGGAGTGTTGAGCGGGAGGGCCAGTCCCTCTGAGCAGTTCTTC.

The chain is built from TRBV7-2 and TRBJ2-1; D perhaps matches TRBD1 (6 bases). V lost 5 bases and J 9 bases, leaving 17 bases between the germline ends. Per the germline V gene, CDR1 is SGHTA and CDR2 is FQGNSA. This CDR3 is 14 amino acids long. The CDR3 DNA reads TGTGCCAGCAGCACCCCCACCCGGACAGTTGAGCAGTTCTTC. Amino acid sequence: CASSTPTRTVEQFF.

The rearrangement links TRBV19 to TRBJ2-1; 9 bases match TRBD2. Germline V gene lookup returns CDR1 LNHDA and CDR2 SQIVND (reference sequence). The CDR3 is 13 amino acids. V lost 7 bases, J lost 9 bases, and 7 bases stayed unmatched. CDR3 DNA sequence: TGTGCCAGTATGAGCGGGAGGTGGGGTGAGCAGTTCTTC. Protein product: CASMSGRWGEQFF. The variable domain in full, with the rest retrieved from reference TRBV19 and TRBJ2-1, is DGGITQSPKYLFRKEGQNVTLSCEQNLNHDAMYWYRQDPGQGLRLIYYSQIVNDFQKGDIAEGYSVSREKKESFPLTVTSAQKNPTAFYLCASMSGRWGEQFFGPGTRLTVL.

In this sample, this clone turned up once. The chain uses TRBV10-1 and TRBJ2-3; possible D gene TRBD1, 5 bases. CDR3 length: 15 amino acids. Germline CDR1 and CDR2: WNHNN and SYGVQD (reference sequence). Trimming pared 5 bases from V and 0 bases from J, leaving 12 bases between. The CDR3 sequence is CASSRTRTSTDTQYF. CDR3 coding DNA: TGCGCCAGCAGTCGGACAAGAACTAGCACAGATACGCAGTATTTT.

The chain uses TRBV7-9 and TRBJ1-4; TRBD1 agrees at 9 bases. J lost 2 bases, V lost 8 bases, and 9 bases had no gene match. The CDR3 covers 16 residues. Germline values: CDR1 SEHNR, CDR2 FQNEAQ (reference sequence). The CDR3, as DNA: TGTGCCAGCCGTCTGGGGACAGGGCATACTAATGAAAAACTGTTTTTT. It codes for CASRLGTGHTNEKLFF.

The rearrangement joins TRBV21-1 to TRBJ1-6. TRBV21-1 is termed a pseudogene. There are 15 residues in the CDR3. As DNA, the CDR3 is TGTGCCAGCACCCCGAAGGTCTGGCTAGAAGGACCCCTCCACTTT. This encodes CASTPKVWLEGPLHF.

This chain connects TRBV28 to TRBJ2-7, with 10 bases aligning to TRBD1. Trimming took 3 bases from V and 2 from J; bases not matched to a gene: 4. This CDR3 is 15 amino acids long. Germline lookup yields CDR1 MDHEN and CDR2 SYDVKM. This CDR3 is CASSLTGGFTYEQYF. DNA for the CDR3: TGTGCCAGCAGTTTGACAGGGGGCTTCACCTACGAGCAGTACTTC.

CDR3 coding DNA: TGTGCCAGCCGGCTCGGCGGGGGCTTGACTTTCTTT. Its protein product is CASRLGGGLTFF. V is TRBV28 and J is TRBJ1-1, with D maybe TRBD1 (6 bases). The CDR3 consists of 12 residues. V lost 8 bases and J lost 12, with 19 bases in between. Per the germline V gene, CDR1 is MDHEN and CDR2 is SYDVKM.

The V call is TRBV6-5, the J call TRBJ2-7; TRBD2 agrees at 12 bases. V dropped 6 bases and J dropped 2; count of bases not matched to a gene: 5. Germline V gene data show CDR1 as MNHEY and CDR2 as SVGAGI. The CDR3 contains 15 residues. As DNA, the CDR3 is TGTGCCAGCAGCCGACTAGCGGGAGAGGCCTACGAGCAGTACTTC. Translating it yields CASSRLAGEAYEQYF.

The chain links TRBV5-1 to TRBJ2-7; 13 bases agree with TRBD2. V shed 3 bases, J shed 4 bases, and the junction held 13 bases outside the gene matches. The CDR3 sequence is 18 residues long. Germline CDR1 reads SGHRS; CDR2 reads YFSETQ. The CDR3 coding sequence is TGCGCCAGCAGCTGGGGGGGACTAGCGGGAAAAACAACATACGAGCAGTACTTC. It specifies CASSWGGLAGKTTYEQYF. Together with reference TRBV5-1 and TRBJ2-7, the CDR3 gives the full variable domain: KAGVTQTPRYLIKTRGQQVTLSCSPISGHRSVSWYQQTPGQGLQFLFEYFSETQRNKGNFPGRFSGRQFSNSRSEMNVSTLELGDSALYLCASSWGGLAGKTTYEQYFGPGTRLTVT.

The rearrangement links TRBV4-1 to TRBJ1-2; D remains unclear. The ends were cut back, 4 bases at V and 1 base at J, with 13 bases in the middle. The CDR3 spans 15 residues. Germline values: CDR1 MGHRA, CDR2 YSYEKL. In DNA, the CDR3 is TGCGCCAGCAGCCCCACGTCGTGGCTTAACTATGGCTACACCTTC. The encoded protein is CASSPTSWLNYGYTF.

The chain links TRBV4-1 to TRBJ1-1, with unresolved D. Germline lookup yields CDR1 MGHRA and CDR2 YSYEKL. Trimming pared 1 base from V and 0 bases from J, leaving 9 bases between. The length of the CDR3 is 15 residues. The CDR3 loop reads CASSQARGLNTEAFF. The DNA for the CDR3 is TGCGCCAGCAGCCAAGCGAGAGGCCTGAACACTGAAGCTTTCTTT.

This chain links TRBV9 with TRBJ2-7; 8 bases line up with TRBD1. Trimming removed 3 bases from V and 3 bases from J; junction bases left unmatched: 14. The CDR3 consists of 17 residues. Germline CDR1 reads SGDLS; CDR2 reads YYNGEE. Here the CDR3 reads CASSAHPSLGQVYEQYF. The CDR3 DNA reads as TGTGCCAGCAGCGCCCACCCCTCTCTGGGACAGGTCTACGAGCAGTACTTC.

The rearrangement links TRBV6-5 to TRBJ1-6; TRBD1 matches 7 bases. The germline V gene encodes CDR1 MNHEY and CDR2 SVGAGI. The CDR3 length is 13 residues. J gave up 7 bases and V 7 bases, and 4 bases lay outside the gene matches. CDR3 DNA sequence: TGTGCCAGCAACGACAGGGAGAATTCACCCCTCCACTTT. Amino acid sequence: CASNDRENSPLHF.

The chain has TRBV7-3 and TRBJ2-3; 13 positions agree with TRBD2. This CDR3 spans 18 amino acids. The V gene end was trimmed by 5 bases and the J gene end by 1 base; junction bases not matched to a gene: 9. Germline V gene sequence: CDR1 SGHTA, CDR2 FQGTGA. The CDR3 is CASSAGPGTSGGTDTQYF. CDR3 DNA: TGTGCCAGCAGCGCAGGGCCCGGGACTAGCGGGGGCACAGATACGCAGTATTTT.

The chain couples TRBV11-3 to TRBJ2-2; 7 bases line up with TRBD2. The V and J ends lost 4 bases and 10 bases, in that order; junction bases with no gene match: 12. The CDR3 is made up of 15 amino acids. Germline CDR1 is SGHNT and CDR2 is YENEEA. The CDR3 nucleotides are TGTGCCAGCAGCTCCTGGGGGGGGGAAGTGCCGGAGCTGTTTTTT. Protein sequence: CASSSWGGEVPELFF.